What follows describes a single T cell receptor beta chain. Its antigen is still unknown. No base quality values were provided; no much bigger clone lies one nucleotide off. For CDR1 and CDR2, the germline V gene (reference sequence) lists MNHEY and SMNVEV. The CDR3 contains 11 residues, cysteine and phenylalanine counted. Of the read, only the CDR3 DNA is kept; its 33 bases are in frame from base 1. Cut back by 4 bases and 3 bases, the V and J ends lie 3 bases apart. Separate from the approximately 700-subject first cohort, the validation cohort of about 130 subjects was the group to which the donors belonged. The library was produced with the immunoSEQ multiplex PCR assay. Concerning the study's data processing: To diagnose cytomegalovirus status from the catalog of TCR beta chain sequences, a statistical classification framework was built. Not all clones reach the TCRdb copy of this immuneACCESS table, which keeps in-frame sequences only. Checked studies attribute under half of the gap to unresolved V genes and leave the rest unexplained. The V and J calls and clone size were taken over from that table, and D and trimming were inferred from the DNA. This sample has 150,000 to 250,000 clones in its table, and about 81% of those were observed once. Around 1.3% of the sample rests with the top ten.

The data were taken from a study of cytomegalovirus exposure and HLA in healthy donors (TCRdb year 2017). Regarding the research as a whole: According to a later analysis, the 110 or so validation repertoires were produced on the same platform as the 666 repertoires of the first cohort. The study aimed to test whether cataloging public T cell receptors could reveal signatures of past pathogen exposure. Along with the roughly 610-subject first cohort, a separate validation cohort of roughly 110 different subjects was used. High-throughput TCR immunosequencing, statistical association of individual TCRs with disease status, and machine learning were combined to predict cytomegalovirus infection status. Overall study outcomes, separate from this receptor: A later analysis found that TCRs clustered in the first cohort also tended to co-occur in the roughly 120 validation repertoires, with approximately 94% of cluster scores above 0. Cytomegalovirus status was reported to be diagnosed by the classifier with high specificity and sensitivity in both the original and validation cohorts. Three of the identified cytomegalovirus-associated TCR beta chains were confirmed in vitro to be specific for cytomegalovirus antigens. The authors suggested that the approach could potentially be extended to other disease states and immunological phenotypes. A later analysis lacked HLA typing for the validation cohort, so it scored co-occurrence in that cohort across all 130 or so repertoires. While some public TCRs were present in many individuals, most TCR sequences turned up only very rarely across donors. The study listed over 150 TCR beta chains as associated with cytomegalovirus.

This receptor was obtained from a woman aged 30 to 39 in good health and CMV-seronegative. The sequence is built from TRBV27 and TRBJ2-5, with the D gene not clear enough to name. Specimen: PBMCs. The sequenced DNA: TGTGCCAGCAGTTCCGAAGAGACCCAGTACTTC. This gives the protein CASSSEETQYF.